The rows below give T cell receptor beta chains drawn from one sample of a study of T cell responses to AZD1222 COVID-19 vaccine. Clones were read by immunoSEQ multiplex PCR, and TCRdb kept only the in-frame ones, dropping some. The sample has roughly 140,000 clones; around 90% are singletons. The starting material was peripheral blood, obtained on day 0 of AZD1222 vaccination. Receptor source: an adult in good health. Both conserved end residues are part of each CDR3. D genes are given only for firm matches. Not all rows give a size; the values are once, few, many and, for expanded clones, a class.

V: TRBV19; size: -; D: -; J: TRBJ2-3; DNA: TGTGCCAGTAGTATCGGCGCAGCACAGGAGAAGCAGTATTTT; CDR3: CASSIGAAQEKQYF
V: TRBV7-3; size: -; D: -; J: TRBJ2-3; DNA: TGTGCCAGCAGCTCCACGGCGGGCTTCACAGATACGCAGTATTTT; CDR3: CASSSTAGFTDTQYF
V: TRBV28; size: -; D: -; J: TRBJ2-7; DNA: TGTGCCAGCAGTCCCGGGACACATTCCTACGAGCAGTACTTC; CDR3: CASSPGTHSYEQYF
V: TRBV7-3; size: -; D: TRBD1; J: TRBJ1-2; DNA: TGTGCCAGCAGCTTGGGACAGGGTGACTATGGCTACACCTTC; CDR3: CASSLGQGDYGYTF
V: TRBV4-1; size: -; D: -; J: TRBJ2-6; DNA: TGCGCCAGCGAGGGCGGCGGGTATGGGGCCAACGTCCTGACTTTC; CDR3: CASEGGGYGANVLTF
V: TRBV20-1; size: -; D: -; J: TRBJ1-2; DNA: TGCAGTGCTAGAGATCTCCAGGCCAACACCTTC; CDR3: CSARDLQANTF
V: TRBV27; size: -; D: -; J: TRBJ1-1; DNA: TGTGCCAGCAGTTTAAGTAGGAACACTGAAGCTTTCTTT; CDR3: CASSLSRNTEAFF
V: TRBV30; size: -; D: TRBD1; J: TRBJ2-2; DNA: TGTGCCTGGAGGCGGACAGGGCTGCTCACCGGGGAGCTGTTTTTT; CDR3: CAWRRTGLLTGELFF
V: TRBV21-1; size: -; D: -; J: TRBJ2-7; DNA: TGTGCCAGCAGCTCCCGACAGGGGGCAATCTCCTACGAGCAGTACTTC; CDR3: CASSSRQGAISYEQYF
V: TRBV24-1; size: -; D: TRBD1; J: TRBJ1-5; DNA: TGTGCCACCAGTGATTTGATGGGACAGGGGAACGGAAATCAGCCCCAGCATTTT; CDR3: CATSDLMGQGNGNQPQHF
V: TRBV6-4; size: few; D: TRBD2; J: TRBJ2-2; DNA: TGTGCCAGCAGTGCCGGGACTAGCACCGGGGAGCTGTTTTTT; CDR3: CASSAGTSTGELFF
V: TRBV15; size: -; D: -; J: TRBJ2-2; DNA: TGTGCCACCAGGCATCGTTCTTATAGGGGGATCGGGGAGCTGTTTTTT; CDR3: CATRHRSYRGIGELFF
V: TRBV5-1; size: -; D: TRBD1; J: TRBJ2-5; DNA: TGCGCCAGCAGCCCACAGGGGGGAGAAGAGACCCAGTACTTC; CDR3: CASSPQGGEETQYF
V: TRBV9; size: -; D: TRBD1; J: TRBJ1-3; DNA: TGTGCCAGCAGCGTAGATGGGACAGGGAGTGGGATGAACACCATATATTTT; CDR3: CASSVDGTGSGMNTIYF
V: TRBV6-6; size: -; D: -; J: TRBJ2-5; DNA: TGTGCCAGCAGTTACAACGGGAGATCGGGAGAGACCCAGTACTTC; CDR3: CASSYNGRSGETQYF
V: TRBV20-1; size: -; D: -; J: TRBJ1-1; DNA: TGCAGTGCTAGGTCGGGGAGTGAAGCTTTCTTT; CDR3: CSARSGSEAFF
V: TRBV14; size: -; D: -; J: TRBJ2-1; DNA: TGTGCCAGCAGCCGGCGACAGATCCCCCCGGGAGAGCAGTTCTTC; CDR3: CASSRRQIPPGEQFF
V: TRBV3-1/TRBV3-2; size: -; D: TRBD1; J: TRBJ2-7; DNA: TGTGCCAGCAGCCCCCGATACCGCGGACAGGGGGGGGACGAGCAGTACTTC; CDR3: CASSPRYRGQGGDEQYF
V: TRBV6-5; size: -; D: -; J: TRBJ1-5; DNA: TGTGCCAGCAGGATAGGGGACCAGCCCCAGCATTTT; CDR3: CASRIGDQPQHF
V: TRBV20-1; size: -; D: TRBD2; J: TRBJ2-1; DNA: TGCAGTGCTAGTGACCTAGCGGGAGCAGGGAGAAATGAGCAGTTCTTC; CDR3: CSASDLAGAGRNEQFF
V: TRBV5-5; size: -; D: -; J: TRBJ1-5; DNA: TGTGCCAGCAGCTCCCAGTGGAGATCGGGACAGCCCCAGCATTTT; CDR3: CASSSQWRSGQPQHF
V: TRBV4-1; size: -; D: TRBD1; J: TRBJ2-7; DNA: TGCGCCAGCAGCCGCCAGGACAGGGGGGACTACGAGCAGTACTTC; CDR3: CASSRQDRGDYEQYF
V: TRBV6-7; size: many; D: TRBD2; J: TRBJ2-1; DNA: TGTGCCAGGATCGGGACTAGCGGGAGACGCTGGCGGAATGAGCAGTTCTTC; CDR3: CARIGTSGRRWRNEQFF
V: TRBV5-1; size: -; D: -; J: TRBJ2-1; DNA: TGCGCCAGCAGGCCGGGCACCGGCTCCTACAATGAGCAGTTCTTC; CDR3: CASRPGTGSYNEQFF
V: TRBV5-4; size: once; D: -; J: TRBJ1-1; DNA: TGTGCCAGCAGCCGTACCCTCAGCACTGAAGCTTTCTTT; CDR3: CASSRTLSTEAFF
V: TRBV19; size: -; D: TRBD1; J: TRBJ1-2; DNA: TGTGCCAGTAGTGCGGACAGGTGGGACTATGGCTACACCTTC; CDR3: CASSADRWDYGYTF
V: TRBV7-9; size: -; D: -; J: TRBJ1-2; DNA: TGTGCCAGCAGCCTTAACCTGGAGTATGGCTACACCTTC; CDR3: CASSLNLEYGYTF
V: TRBV19; size: once; D: -; J: TRBJ1-1; DNA: TGTGCCAGTAGTATGGCGGGAAGGAACACTGAAGCTTTCTTT; CDR3: CASSMAGRNTEAFF
V: TRBV12-3/TRBV12-4; size: -; D: -; J: TRBJ1-5; DNA: TGTGCCAGCAGCCAACGTGAGGGGTGGCCCCAGCATTTT; CDR3: CASSQREGWPQHF
V: TRBV7-2; size: once; D: -; J: TRBJ1-2; DNA: TGTGCCAGCAGCCCGGTAGGGGCCGGCAATGGCTACACCTTC; CDR3: CASSPVGAGNGYTF
V: TRBV5-1; size: -; D: TRBD2; J: TRBJ2-5; DNA: TGCGCCAGCAGCTTCGAGCGGGGGGAGGAGACCCAGTACTTC; CDR3: CASSFERGEETQYF
V: TRBV19; size: once; D: -; J: TRBJ2-7; DNA: TGTGCCAGTGGAGGAAGGGGCTACGAGCAGTACTTC; CDR3: CASGGRGYEQYF
V: TRBV1; size: -; D: -; J: TRBJ1-1; DNA: TGCACCAGCAGCTCAGGGGGCAGAGCTTTCTTT; CDR3: CTSSSGGRAFF
V: TRBV5-1; size: once; D: -; J: TRBJ1-4; DNA: TGCGCCAGCAGCTTGACAGGACTCGCAACTAATGAAAAACTGTTTTTT; CDR3: CASSLTGLATNEKLFF
V: TRBV29-1; size: -; D: -; J: TRBJ1-2; DNA: TGCAGCGTTGGGGGGATCAATGGCTACACCTTC; CDR3: CSVGGINGYTF
V: TRBV19; size: -; D: -; J: TRBJ2-3; DNA: TGTGCCAGTAGTAGTAAGGGCGACACAGATACGCAGTATTTT; CDR3: CASSSKGDTDTQYF
V: TRBV19; size: -; D: TRBD2; J: TRBJ2-7; DNA: TGTGCCAGTAGTATGGAGCGGGAGACCTACGAGCAGTACTTC; CDR3: CASSMERETYEQYF
V: TRBV30; size: -; D: -; J: TRBJ1-2; DNA: TGTGCCTGGACCCCCGGGCAGGGTCCTGGCTACACCTTC; CDR3: CAWTPGQGPGYTF
V: TRBV13; size: -; D: -; J: TRBJ2-1; DNA: TGTGCCAGCAGCCGTGCGGGATATTTACACAATGAGCAGTTCTTC; CDR3: CASSRAGYLHNEQFF
V: TRBV12-1; size: once; D: -; J: TRBJ1-5; DNA: TGTGCCAGCAGCCCGGAGGGACGCGGGGGAGATCAGCCCCAGCATTTT; CDR3: CASSPEGRGGDQPQHF
V: TRBV15; size: -; D: TRBD1; J: TRBJ2-2; DNA: TGTGCCACCAGCCGCTGGACAGGAAGGACCGGGGAGCTGTTTTTT; CDR3: CATSRWTGRTGELFF
V: TRBV27; size: -; D: -; J: TRBJ1-1; DNA: TGTGCCAGCAGTTTAGGCCTCCCCTACACTGAAGCTTTCTTT; CDR3: CASSLGLPYTEAFF
V: TRBV11-3; size: -; D: -; J: TRBJ1-6; DNA: TGTGCCAGAGTCCTCCCCCTCCACTTT; CDR3: CARVLPLHF
V: TRBV7-3; size: -; D: -; J: TRBJ2-3; DNA: TGTGCCAGCAGCTCCGGGGCCACAGATACGCAGTATTTT; CDR3: CASSSGATDTQYF
V: TRBV4-1; size: -; D: -; J: TRBJ1-2; DNA: TGCGCCAGCAGCCTTGAGGGGTACAGGCCGGTTTCCCCCTATGGCTACACCTTC; CDR3: CASSLEGYRPVSPYGYTF
V: TRBV27; size: -; D: -; J: TRBJ2-3; DNA: TGTGCCAGCAGTTCAAGAGGGGCCCAGTATTTT; CDR3: CASSSRGAQYF